This T cell receptor (beta chain) was identified during a study of T-cell memory formation after mild COVID-19 (TCRdb year 2021). Describing the broader study: Most TCR sequence clusters were specific to one of the two donors. The cohort was made up of two young adult volunteers, one female and one male, who were previously healthy. Longitudinal TCRalpha and TCRbeta repertoire sequencing tracked T-cell clones expanding and contracting after mild COVID-19 in a couple of donors. Study-level results and caveats: Whether the second-wave clones peaking on day 37 were SARS-CoV-2 specific was not confirmed. Some responding clones were detected in pre-infection memory, suggesting pre-existing cross-reactive memory T cells joined the SARS-CoV-2 response. Contracting CD4+ clones were found mainly in CM and EM memory subsets, while CD8+ clones were enriched in EMRA. The study covered only a couple of mild cases, and larger cohorts including severe cases with pre-infection samples were considered necessary. Clones that contracted from day 15 to 85 showed balanced CD4/CD8 phenotypes, whereas a second wave of clones that expanded from day 15 to 37 leaned towards CD4+.

The sequencer was an Illumina NovaSeq 6000. cDNA libraries for TCRalpha and TCRbeta were prepared by 5'RACE using constant-segment primers, with sample barcodes and unique molecular identifiers added. Trizol reagent was used to extract RNA from every sample. Amplification of the libraries took two PCR steps, and the second step added a second sample barcode plus Illumina TruSeq adapters. Sequencing of the libraries was done on an Illumina NovaSeq, producing 2 x 150 bp paired-end reads. As for the original processing: Demultiplexing of reads and collapsing into UMI-guided consensus sequences were performed with migec v1.2.7. Using mixcr v2.1.11, UMI consensuses were aligned to TRA and TRB V and J templates and then assembled into clonotypes. Expanded or contracted clonotypes were those called significant by both edgeR and NoisET, with noise models trained on biological replicates. For edgeR calls, the cutoffs were a false discovery rate-adjusted p below 0.01 and a log2 fold-change threshold of 1. As an exploratory analysis of dynamics, PCA with hierarchical clustering was applied to max-normalized trajectories of the 1000 most abundant clonotypes. Separately sequenced CD4+ and CD8+ repertoires were used to assign the CD4 or CD8 phenotype of responding clones. TCRdb reprocessing: public reads trimmed at Q25 with fastp, clones called with MiXCR, in-frame beta chains kept. Each entry is one CDR3 protein sequence, shown with its most common DNA and genes. TCRdb's processing, not the authors', yielded these V and J calls. The sample records under 450,000 distinct CDR3 sequences, 20% to 25% of which are singletons. The ten largest make up around 13% of the sample.

PBMCs were isolated by Ficoll-Paque density gradient centrifugation. The germline V gene gives CDR1 as SQVTM and CDR2 as ANQGSEA. The CDR3, from cysteine to phenylalanine, totals 13 residues. CDR3 DNA only is kept here, 39 bases in frame from base 1. The junction shows trimming of 3 bases on V and 3 bases on J, and the gene matches do not reach 5 bases of it. Points on this clonotype: Its specific antigen is unknown. The record has no base qualities; no much larger clone is one base away.

This receptor chain uses TRBV29-1 and TRBJ2-7, with 7 bases in between that match TRBD2. The sample taken for sequencing was PBMCs or a T cell subset sorted from them (not recorded which). The receptor was derived from an adult woman who had mild COVID-19 (a few samples of this study predate the infection). The sample titles of this study are shuffled in the database, so cell type and time point are left out; the donor was told from shared clones. In nucleotides, the sequence is TGCAGCGTTGAGCCCAGGGAGGGCTACGAGCAGTACTTC. Translated, this gives CSVEPREGYEQYF.